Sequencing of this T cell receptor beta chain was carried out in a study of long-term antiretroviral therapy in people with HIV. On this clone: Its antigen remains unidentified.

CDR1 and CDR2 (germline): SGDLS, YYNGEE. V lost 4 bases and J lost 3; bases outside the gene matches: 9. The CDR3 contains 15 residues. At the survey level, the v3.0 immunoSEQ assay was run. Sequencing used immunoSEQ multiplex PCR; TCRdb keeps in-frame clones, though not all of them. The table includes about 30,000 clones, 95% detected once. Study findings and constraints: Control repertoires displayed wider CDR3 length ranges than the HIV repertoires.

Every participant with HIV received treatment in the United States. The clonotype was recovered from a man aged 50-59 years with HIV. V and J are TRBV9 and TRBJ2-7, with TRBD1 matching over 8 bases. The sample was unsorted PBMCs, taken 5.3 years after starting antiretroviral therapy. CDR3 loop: CASSPRGTGGYEQYF. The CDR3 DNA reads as TGTGCCAGCAGCCCAAGGGGGACAGGCGGCTACGAGCAGTACTTC.